This T cell receptor (beta chain) was identified during a study of T cell responses to AZD1222 COVID-19 vaccine (dated by TCRdb to the early 2020s). Study-wide context: AZD1222 recipients with second doses at about 4 weeks or about 12 weeks were pooled, because spike-specific TCR depth and breadth did not differ between schedules. Trial participants were enrolled by age into subgroups of 18-55, 56-69 and 70-plus years, and roughly 160, 29 and 62 TCR-sequenced participants, respectively, were included in these subgroups. TCR sequencing was performed for 230 to 250 trial participants, of whom approximately 200 were given two doses of AZD1222 and some 26 were given two doses of MenACWY control vaccine.

The CDR3 regions of human TCRbeta chains were analyzed by immunosequencing. Under the source paper's analysis protocol: Repertoire TCRs were checked for matches against a reference library of SARS-CoV-2-specific TCRs that had been generated using the MIRA antigen-specificity platform. Breadth was defined as the fraction of unique TCRs that were SARS-CoV-2-associated. Depth was defined as the fraction of total T cells that were SARS-CoV-2-associated. Using the MIRA data, each spike-specific TCR was mapped to the spike region that the TCR reacts to and placed in a CD4 or CD8 class. Log10-transformed breadth and depth values were compared by one-way ANOVA with Sidak's multiple comparisons tests. TCRdb carries this immuneACCESS record with in-frame sequences only. Its versions omit some clonotypes, under half of them owing to an unresolved V gene in the studies checked, with the rest unexplained. V and J calls and clone size are copied from that table; D and trimming were computed from the DNA. In all, the sample holds roughly 150,000 clones, and 90% of those were seen once. Approximately 2% of the sample is taken by the ten largest.

The sample's time point label is to be understood as: baseline before first vaccination. The vaccinee samples were drawn from two UK trials, COV001 and COV002, one of which was a single-blind randomized controlled phase 2/3 trial testing AZD1222 (ChAdOx1 nCoV-19) in healthy adults. Trial participant PBMC samples were collected at day 0 and day 28 after the second dose for TCRbeta chain sequencing. As for this clone: The clone's antigen remains unknown. No quality values exist for individual bases; no much larger clone is one base distant.

Findings and caveats that apply to the study as a whole: A significant rise in spike-specific TCR breadth and depth was observed after two AZD1222 doses relative to day 0 and relative to MenACWY recipients. Participants were mostly white British and included more females than males, and it was suggested by the authors that clonal diversity may have been underestimated. The whole spike protein was spanned by vaccine-associated CD4 TCRs, and dominant responses were seen in regions 160-218 and 743-854. In the small 56-69-year group, the increase in depth fell short of significance, most likely because of low power. Conclusions about previously exposed vaccinees were limited because only six AZD1222 recipients were SARS-CoV-2 seropositive at baseline. Because no day 14 peak-response samples were available, repertoires were characterized only after the peak T cell response. Reportedly, close to half of the unique spike-specific TCRs recognized epitopes lying outside the regions that are mutated in the B.1.351 and B.1.1.7 variants.

The CDR3 numbers 12 residues from cysteine through phenylalanine. Only the CDR3 portion is preserved as DNA: 36 bases, with reading frame beginning at the first base. V is clipped by 5 bases and J by 5 bases, and the sequence between their germline boundaries is 13 bases long. Reading the germline V gene gives CDR1 SQVTM and CDR2 ANQGSEA. The TCR was taken from an adult in good health. Recombination linked TRBV29-1 to TRBJ2-7; a tentative D match to TRBD2 spans 6 bases. Here the sequenced sample was peripheral blood, taken on day 0 of AZD1222 vaccination. The DNA reads TGCAGCGTTCGGGGGAATAGGGACGAGCAGTACTTC. It encodes CSVRGNRDEQYF.